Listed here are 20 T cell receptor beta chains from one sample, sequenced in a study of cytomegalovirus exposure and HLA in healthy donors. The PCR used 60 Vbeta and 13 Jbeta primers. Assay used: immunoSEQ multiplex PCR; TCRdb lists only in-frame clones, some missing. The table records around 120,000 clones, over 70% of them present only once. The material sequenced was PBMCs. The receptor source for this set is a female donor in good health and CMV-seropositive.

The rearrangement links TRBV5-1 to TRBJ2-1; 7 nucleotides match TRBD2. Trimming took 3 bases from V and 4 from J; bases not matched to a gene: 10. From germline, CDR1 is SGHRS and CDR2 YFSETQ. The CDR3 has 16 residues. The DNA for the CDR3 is TGCGCCAGCAGCTCCCAGGGCCGCGGGGGATACAATGAGCAGTTCTTC. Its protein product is CASSSQGRGGYNEQFF.

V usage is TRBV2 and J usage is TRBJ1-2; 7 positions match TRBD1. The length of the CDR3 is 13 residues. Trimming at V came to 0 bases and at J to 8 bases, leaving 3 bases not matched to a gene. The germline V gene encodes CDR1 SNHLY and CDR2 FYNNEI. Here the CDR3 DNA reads TGTGCCAGCAGTGAAGCGTACAGGGGCGGCTACACCTTC. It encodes CASSEAYRGGYTF.

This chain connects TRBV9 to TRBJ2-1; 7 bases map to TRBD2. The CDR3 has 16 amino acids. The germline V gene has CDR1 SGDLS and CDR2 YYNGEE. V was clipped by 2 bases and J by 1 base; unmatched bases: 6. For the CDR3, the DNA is TGTGCCAGCAGCGTCGGGAGCGGGGAGTCCTACAATGAGCAGTTCTTC. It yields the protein CASSVGSGESYNEQFF. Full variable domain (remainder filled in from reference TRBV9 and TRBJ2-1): DSGVTQTPKHLITATGQRVTLRCSPRSGDLSVYWYQQSLDQGLQFLIQYYNGEERAKGNILERFSAQQFPDLHSELNLSSLELGDSALYFCASSVGSGESYNEQFFGPGTRLTVL.

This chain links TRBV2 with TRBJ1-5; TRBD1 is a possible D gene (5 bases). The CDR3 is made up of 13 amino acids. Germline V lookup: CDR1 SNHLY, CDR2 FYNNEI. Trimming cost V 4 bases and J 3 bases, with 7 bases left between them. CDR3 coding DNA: TGTGCCAGCAGTGCAGGGTCCAATCAGCCCCAGCATTTT. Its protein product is CASSAGSNQPQHF.

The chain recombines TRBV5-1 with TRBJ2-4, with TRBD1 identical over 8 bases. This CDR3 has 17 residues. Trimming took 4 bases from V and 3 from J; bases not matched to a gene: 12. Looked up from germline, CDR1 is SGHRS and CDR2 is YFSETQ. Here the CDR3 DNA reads TGCGCCAGCAGCCTACATTCAGGGGGCGCGGGCAAAAACATTCAGTACTTC. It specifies CASSLHSGGAGKNIQYF.

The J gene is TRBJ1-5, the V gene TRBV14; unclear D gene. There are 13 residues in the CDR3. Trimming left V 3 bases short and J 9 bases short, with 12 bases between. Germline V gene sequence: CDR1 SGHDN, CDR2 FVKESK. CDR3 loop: CASSHKNGGPQHF. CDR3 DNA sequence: TGTGCCAGCAGCCATAAAAACGGAGGGCCCCAGCATTTT.

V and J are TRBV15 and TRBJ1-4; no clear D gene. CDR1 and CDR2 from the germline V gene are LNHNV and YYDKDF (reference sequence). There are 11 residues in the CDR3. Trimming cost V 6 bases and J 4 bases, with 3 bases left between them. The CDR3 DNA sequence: TGTGCCACCAGATATAATGAAAAACTGTTTTTT. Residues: CATRYNEKLFF.

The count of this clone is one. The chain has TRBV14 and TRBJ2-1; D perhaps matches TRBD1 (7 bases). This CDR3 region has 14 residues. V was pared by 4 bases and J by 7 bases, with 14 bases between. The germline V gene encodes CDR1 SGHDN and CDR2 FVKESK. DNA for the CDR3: TGTGCCAGCAGCCCCCGCAGGGGGGTTAATGAGCAGTTCTTC. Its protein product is CASSPRRGVNEQFF.

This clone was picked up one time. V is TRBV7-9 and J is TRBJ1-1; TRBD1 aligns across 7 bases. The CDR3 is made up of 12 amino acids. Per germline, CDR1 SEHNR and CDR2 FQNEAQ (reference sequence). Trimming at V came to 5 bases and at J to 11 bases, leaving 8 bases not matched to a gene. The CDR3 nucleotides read TGTGCCAGCAGCACCGGGACAGCGACGGCTTTCTTT. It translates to CASSTGTATAFF.

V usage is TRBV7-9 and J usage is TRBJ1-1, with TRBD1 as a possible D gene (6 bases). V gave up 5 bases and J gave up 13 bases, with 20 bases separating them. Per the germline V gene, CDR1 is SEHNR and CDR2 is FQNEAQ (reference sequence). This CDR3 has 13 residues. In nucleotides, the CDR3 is TGTGCCAGCAGCCGACAGGACGGCAGAACTGTTTTCTTT. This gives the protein CASSRQDGRTVFF.

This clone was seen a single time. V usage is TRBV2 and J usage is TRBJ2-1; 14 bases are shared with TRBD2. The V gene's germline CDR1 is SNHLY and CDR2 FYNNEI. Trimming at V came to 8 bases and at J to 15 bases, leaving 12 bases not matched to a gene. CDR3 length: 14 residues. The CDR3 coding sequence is TGTGCCAGCCCCGCCGGGACTAGCGGGGGCCAGGGGTTCTTC. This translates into CASPAGTSGGQGFF.

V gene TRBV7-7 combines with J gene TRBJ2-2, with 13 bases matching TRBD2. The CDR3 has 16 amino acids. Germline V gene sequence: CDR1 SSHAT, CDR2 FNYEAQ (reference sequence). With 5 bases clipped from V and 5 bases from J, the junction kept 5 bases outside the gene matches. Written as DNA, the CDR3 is TGTGCCAGCAGCCTACCGACTAGCGGGGGGACCGGGGAGCTGTTTTTT. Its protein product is CASSLPTSGGTGELFF.

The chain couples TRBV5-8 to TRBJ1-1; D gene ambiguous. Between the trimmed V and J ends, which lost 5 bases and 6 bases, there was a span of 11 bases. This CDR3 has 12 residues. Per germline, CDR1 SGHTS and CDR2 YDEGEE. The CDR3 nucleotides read TGTGCCAGCAGTCGTTTAGGAGCTGAAGCTTTCTTT. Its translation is CASSRLGAEAFF.

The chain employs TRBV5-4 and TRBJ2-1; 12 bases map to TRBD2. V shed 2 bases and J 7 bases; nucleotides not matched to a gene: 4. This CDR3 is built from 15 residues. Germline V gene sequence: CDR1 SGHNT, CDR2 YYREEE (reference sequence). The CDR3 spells CASSFGLAGYNEQFF. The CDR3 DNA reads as TGTGCCAGCAGCTTTGGACTAGCGGGGTATAATGAGCAGTTCTTC.

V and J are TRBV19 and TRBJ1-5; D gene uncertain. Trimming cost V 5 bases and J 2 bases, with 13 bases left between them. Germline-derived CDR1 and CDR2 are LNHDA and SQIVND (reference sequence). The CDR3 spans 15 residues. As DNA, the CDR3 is TGTGCCAGTAGTGGGTCCATTCGGGGCAATCAGCCCCAGCATTTT. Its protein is CASSGSIRGNQPQHF.

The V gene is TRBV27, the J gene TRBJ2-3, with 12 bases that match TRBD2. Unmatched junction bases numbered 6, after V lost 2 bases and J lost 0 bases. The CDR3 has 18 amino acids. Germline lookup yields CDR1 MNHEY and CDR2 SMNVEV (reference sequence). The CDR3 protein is CASSLRATSGGSTDTQYF. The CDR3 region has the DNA TGTGCCAGCAGTTTAAGGGCGACTAGCGGGGGCAGCACAGATACGCAGTATTTT.

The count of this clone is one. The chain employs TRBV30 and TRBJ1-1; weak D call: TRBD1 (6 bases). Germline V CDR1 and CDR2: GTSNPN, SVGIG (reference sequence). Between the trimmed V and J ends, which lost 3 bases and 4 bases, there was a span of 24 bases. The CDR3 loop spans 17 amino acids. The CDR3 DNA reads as TGTGCCTGGAGAGCCCTGCTGCCGAACAGGGCGGGCACTGAAGCTTTCTTT. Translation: CAWRALLPNRAGTEAFF. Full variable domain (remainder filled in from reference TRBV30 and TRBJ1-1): SQTIHQWPATLVQPVGSPLSLECTVEGTSNPNLYWYRQAAGRGLQLLFYSVGIGQISSEVPQNLSASRPQDRQFILSSKKLLLSDSGFYLCAWRALLPNRAGTEAFFGQGTRLTVV.

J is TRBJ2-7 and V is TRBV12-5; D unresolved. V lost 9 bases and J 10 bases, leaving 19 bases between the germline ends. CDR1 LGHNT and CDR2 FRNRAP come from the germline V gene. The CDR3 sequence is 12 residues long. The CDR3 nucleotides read TGTGCTAGCGGATCAGGTACGACGAGACAGTACTTC. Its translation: CASGSGTTRQYF.

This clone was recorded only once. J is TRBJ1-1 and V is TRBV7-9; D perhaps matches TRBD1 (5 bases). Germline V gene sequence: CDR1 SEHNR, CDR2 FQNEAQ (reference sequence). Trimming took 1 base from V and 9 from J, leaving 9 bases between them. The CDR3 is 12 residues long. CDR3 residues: CASSLDDSKAFF. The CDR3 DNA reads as TGTGCCAGCAGCTTAGACGACAGCAAAGCTTTCTTT.

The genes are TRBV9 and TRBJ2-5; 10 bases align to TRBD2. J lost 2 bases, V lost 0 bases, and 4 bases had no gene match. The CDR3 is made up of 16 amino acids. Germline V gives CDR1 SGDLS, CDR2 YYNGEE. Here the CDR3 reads CASSVVASGGQETQYF. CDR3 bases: TGTGCCAGCAGCGTAGTGGCTAGCGGGGGTCAAGAGACCCAGTACTTC. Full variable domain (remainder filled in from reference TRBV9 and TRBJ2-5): DSGVTQTPKHLITATGQRVTLRCSPRSGDLSVYWYQQSLDQGLQFLIQYYNGEERAKGNILERFSAQQFPDLHSELNLSSLELGDSALYFCASSVVASGGQETQYFGPGTRLLVL.